Listed below are T cell receptor beta chains from one sample, sequenced in a study of T-cell reconstitution after alpha-beta-depleted transplantation in children. TCRdb redid the calling of the PCR reads with MiXCR, one entry per CDR3 protein. Here the sample spans fewer than 550,000 distinct CDR3 sequences, about an eighth being singletons. This sample comprised PBMCs, mostly from graft donor cells, obtained 180 days after TCRalphabeta/CD19-depleted stem cell transplant. Source of these receptors: a female patient aged 2-9 years who had a stem cell transplant for aplastic anemia, so the T cells may come from the graft donor. Each CDR3 is given with its conserved first and last residue. Each record gives: D gene, clone size, V gene, CDR3 protein. A D gene is named only where the DNA matches it firmly. A row's size may be missing; if present it is once, few, many or a size class.

TRBD2	many	TRBV5-1	CASSETSGSHNEQFF
.	.	TRBV18	CASSSLATYLGTYEQYF
TRBD2	few	TRBV7-2	CASSQTSGDSYEQYF
.	.	TRBV7-9	CASSGEEDTQYF
TRBD1	.	TRBV29-1	CSVGIAGGDNQPQHF
.	few	TRBV7-2	CASSIRDGYNSPLHF
TRBD1	many	TRBV7-2	CASSWAGGSNQPQHF
.	.	TRBV7-7	CASSKIQETQYF
TRBD2	.	TRBV28	CASRTAGVEQYF
.	few	TRBV29-1	CSVEGQPQHF
.	few	TRBV5-1	CASSLESTYEQYF
.	.	TRBV20-1	CSASSGGRTEAFF
.	many	TRBV12-3/TRBV12-4	CASSLGAYTEAFF
TRBD2	.	TRBV29-1	CSVELAGSSYEQYF
.	many	TRBV10-3	CAISGGVSYEQYF
.	.	TRBV20-1	CSARDPRPSEAFF
.	.	TRBV20-1	CSARGPILGTGELFF
.	few	TRBV7-6	CASSSSRREGTDTQYF
.	.	TRBV7-6	CASSPIRVQETQYF
TRBD1	.	TRBV7-9	CASSLIDRGGQETQYF
.	.	TRBV2	CASEKGGSYNEQFF
.	.	TRBV29-1	CSALDPNTEAFF
TRBD2	few	TRBV12-3/TRBV12-4	CASSWRTSSSTDTQYF
.	few	TRBV29-1	CSVTGRGNEKLFF
TRBD2	few	TRBV18	CASSDTSGAYNEQFF
TRBD2	.	TRBV27	CASSSIAGGPHTQYF
.	.	TRBV29-1	CSVLYRASDEQFF
TRBD1	.	TRBV7-8	CASSRRVAQGARQPQHF
TRBD2	.	TRBV11-2	CASSRLAGGVVAKNIQYF
.	.	TRBV6-1	CASTLYLGDEQFF
TRBD2	few	TRBV12-3/TRBV12-4	CASSLEVLAVSYEQYF
.	few	TRBV29-1	CSVSRDYTDTQYF
TRBD1	.	TRBV7-8	CASSETGGSEKLFF
.	many	TRBV6-5	CASSYGHDLAGELFF
.	many	TRBV20-1	CSANRDPYGYTF
TRBD2	few	TRBV12-3/TRBV12-4	CASSLKTGTSGTDTQYF
.	.	TRBV20-1	CSARLVAEQFF
.	few	TRBV6-5	CASSYAGITYEQYF
TRBD1	many	TRBV5-6	CASSRTGNQPQHF
.	few	TRBV2	CASSFPLGDTANRVYEQYF
.	.	TRBV6-1	CASRGRYTIYF
TRBD1	few	TRBV6-2/TRBV6-3	CASRLTRGQGQHF
.	few	TRBV4-3	CASSQDRFRGSTDTQYF
.	few	TRBV29-1	CSGAKIWNTEAFF
TRBD1	.	TRBV24-1	CATSAGDRPRNQPQHF